These 5 T cell receptor beta chains were all obtained from the same sample, sequenced in a study of cytomegalovirus exposure and HLA in healthy donors. PCR employed 60 Vbeta and 13 Jbeta primers. TCRdb keeps only in-frame clones here, not all; method: immunoSEQ multiplex PCR. The table lists around 140,000 clones, 79% of them singletons. The sequencing sample was made of PBMCs. These receptors were obtained from a male donor in good health and CMV-seronegative.

This chain links TRBV12-5 with TRBJ2-5, with D hard to call. Germline loops: CDR1 LGHNT, CDR2 FRNRAP. This CDR3 comprises 14 residues. Trimming took 5 bases from V and 2 from J, leaving 12 bases between them. The DNA for the CDR3 is TGTGCTAGTGGTATTACTGGTTTTCAAGAGACCCAGTACTTC. Protein product: CASGITGFQETQYF.

The chain joins TRBV27 to TRBJ2-7, with 9 nucleotides matching TRBD1. The V and J ends lost 5 bases and 4 bases, in that order; junction bases with no gene match: 6. The germline CDR1 and CDR2 sequences are MNHEY and SMNVEV (reference sequence). The CDR3 extends over 14 amino acids. In DNA form, the CDR3 reads TGTGCCAGCAGTCGGGGGACAGGGTTTTACGAGCAGTACTTC. Residues: CASSRGTGFYEQYF.

The rearrangement joins TRBV10-3 to TRBJ1-1; 9 nucleotides align to TRBD1. The CDR3 is 15 residues long. Trimming removed 4 bases from V and 1 base from J; junction bases left unmatched: 4. Germline V gene data show CDR1 as ENHRY and CDR2 as SYGVKD. CDR3 in DNA: TGTGCCATCAGTGTTCTGACAGGGGGGAACACTGAAGCTTTCTTT. It encodes CAISVLTGGNTEAFF.

This chain connects TRBV4-3 to TRBJ2-5; D perhaps matches TRBD2 (7 bases). Germline assignment: CDR1 LGHNA and CDR2 YSLEER. The ends were cut back, 5 bases at V and 5 bases at J, with 18 bases in the middle. The CDR3 extends over 15 amino acids. In nucleotides, the CDR3 is TGCGCCAGCAGCTCCTCTGGGGGCGGGGGTGAGACCCAGTACTTC. Translation gives CASSSSGGGGETQYF.

This clone was observed a single time. The chain recombines TRBV7-2 with TRBJ1-6; 9 bases match TRBD1. Germline V gene data show CDR1 as SGHTA and CDR2 as FQGNSA. CDR3 length: 16 residues. V gave up 5 bases and J gave up 4 bases; unmatched junction bases: 6. This CDR3 is CASSKETGGYNSPLHF. CDR3 in DNA: TGTGCCAGCAGCAAGGAGACAGGGGGTTATAATTCACCCCTCCACTTT. Drawing the rest from reference TRBV7-2 and TRBJ1-6, the complete variable domain is GAGVSQSPSNKVTEKGKDVELRCDPISGHTALYWYRQSLGQGLEFLIYFQGNSAPDKSGLPSDRFSAERTGGSVSTLTIQRTQQEDSAVYLCASSKETGGYNSPLHFGNGTRLTVT.